A single sample is the source of the 26 T cell receptor beta chains below, sequenced in a study of sequential checkpoint blockade in melanoma. Treatment indicated: randomized to nivolumab then ipilimumab (arm A) or the reverse (arm B). The table came from immunoSEQ multiplex PCR; TCRdb's copy has only in-frame clones and leaves some out. The top ten hold about 22% of the sample, which has about 16,000 clones, about 92% seen once. The sequencing used CD8+ T cells sorted from blood (inferred from file names), collected from a patient given nivolumab and ipilimumab in sequence. These receptors were taken from a human donor with melanoma.

The chain is built from TRBV5-1 and TRBJ2-7; D not certain. There are 15 residues in the CDR3. Trimming cost V 4 bases and J 5 bases, with 19 bases left between them. Germline V gene data show CDR1 as SGHRS and CDR2 as YFSETQ. As DNA, the CDR3 is TGCGCCAGCAGCCCCACGACACCCTTAAGGAACGAGCAGTACTTC. Translating gives CASSPTTPLRNEQYF.

This clone was observed a few times. This chain uses TRBV4-1 with TRBJ1-4, with no clear D. Trimming left V 0 bases short and J 4 bases short, with 6 bases between. Germline CDR1 is MGHRA and CDR2 is YSYEKL. CDR3 size: 14 residues. The CDR3 bases are TGCGCCAGCAGCCAAGATTTCGGTAATGAAAAACTGTTTTTT. Protein: CASSQDFGNEKLFF.

This rearrangement joins TRBV7-9 to TRBJ2-7, with D possibly being TRBD2 (5 bases). The germline gives CDR1 SEHNR, CDR2 FQNEAQ (reference sequence). V was clipped by 10 bases and J by 2 bases, with 21 bases between them. This CDR3 contains 15 residues. Written as DNA, the CDR3 is TGTGCCACCTCGTCAACAGATGTTAGCGCCTACGAGCAGTACTTC. It specifies CATSSTDVSAYEQYF.

J is TRBJ2-7 and V is TRBV4-1; the match to TRBD2 covers 11 bases. Trimming at V came to 0 bases and at J to 5 bases, leaving 6 bases not matched to a gene. The CDR3 contains 16 residues. Germline loops: CDR1 MGHRA, CDR2 YSYEKL. The DNA of the CDR3 is TGCGCCAGCAGCCAAGAAACTAGCGGGAGTCTCAACGAGCAGTACTTC. As protein: CASSQETSGSLNEQYF.

The rearrangement links TRBV28 to TRBJ1-1, with D perhaps TRBD1 (6 bases). Trimming left V 7 bases short and J 4 bases short, with 19 bases between. The CDR3 totals 15 residues. Germline CDR1 reads MDHEN; CDR2 reads SYDVKM. Written as DNA, the CDR3 is TGTGCCAGCATCCTTGCGGGGGGGCGGAGCACTGAAGCTTTCTTT. Translating it yields CASILAGGRSTEAFF.

In this sample, this clone turned up a few times. The chain has TRBV9 and TRBJ1-2; D is perhaps TRBD1 (5 bases). From germline, CDR1 is SGDLS and CDR2 YYNGEE. The CDR3 has 13 amino acids. Trimming removed 5 bases from V and 4 bases from J, with 12 bases in between. CDR3 in amino acids: CASRGEELYGYTF. DNA for the CDR3: TGTGCCAGCAGGGGGGAGGAGCTCTATGGCTACACCTTC.

This rearrangement joins TRBV13 to TRBJ2-7; no firm D call. This CDR3 comprises 13 residues. The V gene's germline CDR1 is PRHDT and CDR2 FYEKMQ (reference sequence). V lost 5 bases to trimming and J lost 6 bases, with 14 bases between them. CDR3 coding DNA: TGTGCCAGCAGCGCCCGACAACGCAGCGAGCAGTACTTC. This codes for CASSARQRSEQYF. Using reference TRBV13 and TRBJ2-7 for the parts outside the CDR3, the full variable domain is AAGVIQSPRHLIKEKRETATLKCYPIPRHDTVYWYQQGPGQDPQFLISFYEKMQSDKGSIPDRFSAQQFSDYHSELNMSSLELGDSALYFCASSARQRSEQYFGPGTRLTVT.

CDR3 residues: CASTDTYEQYF. CDR3 DNA sequence: TGTGCCAGCACTGACACCTACGAGCAGTACTTC. The rearrangement links TRBV7-9 to TRBJ2-7, with no clear D. The germline CDR1 and CDR2 sequences are SEHNR and FQNEAQ (reference sequence). This CDR3 contains 11 residues. V was pared by 7 bases and J by 2 bases, with 6 bases between.

The chain's CDR3 is CASSFDRTIPLHF. CDR3 DNA: TGTGCCAGCAGCTTTGACAGGACCATACCCCTCCACTTT. V and J are TRBV7-9 and TRBJ1-6, with a possible D match to TRBD1 (6 bases). Germline loops: CDR1 SEHNR, CDR2 FQNEAQ (reference sequence). The CDR3 sequence is 13 residues long. V shed 3 bases and J shed 12 bases, with 12 bases lying between them. The complete variable domain, with remaining parts taken from reference TRBV7-9 and TRBJ1-6, reads DTGVSQNPRHKITKRGQNVTFRCDPISEHNRLYWYRQTLGQGPEFLTYFQNEAQLEKSRLLSDRFSAERPKGSFSTLEIQRTEQGDSAMYLCASSFDRTIPLHFGNGTRLTVT.

The chain is built from TRBV27 and TRBJ1-1; D might be TRBD1 (6 bases). The CDR3 loop spans 13 amino acids. Germline V lookup: CDR1 MNHEY, CDR2 SMNVEV (reference sequence). V gave up 6 bases and J gave up 5 bases, with 13 bases separating them. The CDR3 bases are TGTGCCAGCAGCCTTGGGGGCCCTACTGAAGCTTTCTTT. Translated: CASSLGGPTEAFF.

The rearrangement uses TRBV7-9 and TRBJ1-2; possibly TRBD1 for D (6 bases). The germline V gene encodes CDR1 SEHNR and CDR2 FQNEAQ (reference sequence). The CDR3 runs to 14 residues. The germline V and J ends were trimmed by 3 bases and 3 bases, with 11 bases remaining between them. The CDR3, as DNA: TGTGCCAGCAGCTTGGGCAGGGGAGACTATGGCTACACCTTC. It encodes CASSLGRGDYGYTF. The variable domain in full, completed from reference TRBV7-9 and TRBJ1-2, reads DTGVSQNPRHKITKRGQNVTFRCDPISEHNRLYWYRQTLGQGPEFLTYFQNEAQLEKSRLLSDRFSAERPKGSFSTLEIQRTEQGDSAMYLCASSLGRGDYGYTFGSGTRLTVV.

The V and J genes are TRBV27 and TRBJ1-6; maybe TRBD1 (6 bases). Germline CDR1 reads MNHEY; CDR2 reads SMNVEV (reference sequence). This CDR3 is 13 amino acids long. Deletions cut 6 bases from V and 10 bases from J, with 13 bases between. CDR3 sequence reads: CASSPDTGSPLHF. The CDR3 DNA follows: TGTGCCAGCAGCCCAGATACAGGGTCACCCCTCCACTTT.

CDR3 nucleotides: TGTGCCAGCAGTTGGGGACAGGGAAACACTGAAGCTTTCTTT. It yields the protein CASSWGQGNTEAFF. The chain recombines TRBV28 with TRBJ1-1; 9 bases are a match to TRBD1. The CDR3 has 14 amino acids. Germline V gene lookup returns CDR1 MDHEN and CDR2 SYDVKM. V was pared by 4 bases and J by 2 bases, with 2 bases of the junction left unmatched.

The V and J genes are TRBV4-1 and TRBJ1-2, with D hard to call. This CDR3 region has 14 residues. Trimming shortened V by 0 bases and J by 8 bases, and 13 bases separated the two germline ends. CDR1 is MGHRA and CDR2 is YSYEKL in the germline V gene. CDR3 coding DNA: TGCGCCAGCAGCCAAGACCCACGTTACGGGGGCTACACCTTC. Protein sequence: CASSQDPRYGGYTF.

The chain employs TRBV23-1 and TRBJ2-7; 7 nucleotides align to TRBD1. TRBV23-1 is filed as an ORF, its function uncertain. The CDR3 is 16 amino acids. V lost 0 bases and J lost 5; bases outside the gene matches: 10. CDR3: CASSQSTETGYDEQYV. CDR3 bases: TGCGCCAGCAGTCAATCCACCGAGACAGGGTACGACGAGCAGTACGTC.

This chain connects TRBV6-5 to TRBJ2-7, with 9 bases that match TRBD1. The V segment lost 6 bases and the J segment 2 bases; nucleotides outside the gene matches: 5. The V gene's germline CDR1 is MNHEY and CDR2 SVGAGI. The CDR3 loop spans 14 amino acids. CDR3 amino acids: CASSGTGPTYEQYF. The DNA of the CDR3 is TGTGCCAGCAGCGGGACAGGGCCCACCTACGAGCAGTACTTC.

V gene TRBV7-9 combines with J gene TRBJ1-3, with a possible D match to TRBD1 (6 bases). Germline V gives CDR1 SEHNR, CDR2 FQNEAQ (reference sequence). The length of the CDR3 is 17 residues. Trimming left V 2 bases short and J 0 bases short, with 14 bases between. The CDR3 protein is CASSLFPRGLSGNTIYF. The CDR3 DNA is TGTGCCAGCAGCTTATTCCCCAGGGGCCTCTCTGGAAACACCATATATTTT.

This chain joins TRBV30 and TRBJ2-1; a weak D match, TRBD2 (7 bases). The CDR3 sequence is 14 residues long. From germline, CDR1 is GTSNPN and CDR2 SVGIG (reference sequence). As DNA, the CDR3 is TGTGCAACAGTGGGGGCGGGGGATTACAATGAGCAGTTCTTC. This translates into CATVGAGDYNEQFF.

V usage is TRBV27 and J usage is TRBJ2-7, with D perhaps matching TRBD2 (6 bases). The V and J ends lost 8 bases and 3 bases respectively, with 14 bases between them. The germline V gene encodes CDR1 MNHEY and CDR2 SMNVEV (reference sequence). The CDR3 has 13 amino acids. Here the CDR3 DNA reads TGTGCCAGCGCAGCAACGGACTACTACGAGCAGTACTTC. Translated, it gives CASAATDYYEQYF.

This sequence joins TRBV28 and TRBJ2-7, with 8 bases lining up with TRBD1. This CDR3 contains 14 residues. Looked up from germline, CDR1 is MDHEN and CDR2 is SYDVKM. V shed 6 bases and J 4 bases; nucleotides not matched to a gene: 8. CDR3 bases: TGTGCCAGCAGCCTAAGGGACAGGCGTTACGAGCAGTACGTC. Its translation: CASSLRDRRYEQYV.

The chain carries TRBV5-5 and TRBJ2-7; D not resolved. Germline values: CDR1 SGHKS, CDR2 YYEKEE (reference sequence). This CDR3 has 13 residues. V was cut by 0 bases and J by 6 bases, with 10 bases left in between. The DNA of the CDR3 is TGTGCCAGCAGCTTGGACTTACCCTCCGAGCAGTACTTC. Translation: CASSLDLPSEQYF.

A single count supports this clone. V and J are TRBV4-1 and TRBJ1-1; 12 nucleotides line up with TRBD1. Trimming at V came to 8 bases and at J to 2 bases, leaving 9 bases not matched to a gene. This CDR3 is 16 amino acids long. Germline V gene sequence: CDR1 MGHRA, CDR2 YSYEKL. CDR3 in amino acids: CASASQGQGANTEAFF. The CDR3 nucleotides read TGCGCCAGCGCATCTCAGGGACAGGGGGCTAACACTGAAGCTTTCTTT.

The chain's CDR3 is CASSQTGQGPYGYTF. The CDR3 DNA reads TGTGCCAGTAGTCAAACGGGACAGGGCCCCTATGGCTACACCTTC. V gene TRBV19 combines with J gene TRBJ1-2; 9 nucleotides agree with TRBD1. The CDR3 spans 15 residues. V trimming: 5 bases; J trimming: 4 bases; junction bases outside the gene matches: 8. Germline V gene data show CDR1 as LNHDA and CDR2 as SQIVND (reference sequence).

This clone was picked up one time. The chain is built from TRBV5-1 and TRBJ1-2; TRBD1 is a possible D gene (6 bases). Deletions cut 2 bases from V and 8 bases from J, with 22 bases between. The CDR3 has 16 amino acids. Per the germline V gene, CDR1 is SGHRS and CDR2 is YFSETQ. In DNA, the CDR3 is TGCGCCAGCAGCTTATATATAGGTTTGCCAGGGGAAGGCTACACCTTC. It encodes CASSLYIGLPGEGYTF.

The V gene is TRBV27, the J gene TRBJ1-5, with 10 bases fitting TRBD1. Germline-derived CDR1 and CDR2 are MNHEY and SMNVEV (reference sequence). The CDR3 is 15 residues long. J gave up 5 bases and V 6 bases, and 7 bases lay outside the gene matches. The CDR3 DNA is TGTGCCAGCAGACCTCTAGGACAGGGGGATCAGCCCCAGCATTTT. As protein: CASRPLGQGDQPQHF.

The V and J genes are TRBV5-1 and TRBJ1-1; 10 positions agree with TRBD1. This CDR3 is built from 14 residues. With 4 bases clipped from V and 6 bases from J, the junction kept 6 bases outside the gene matches. CDR1 and CDR2 (germline): SGHRS, YFSETQ. In DNA, the CDR3 is TGCGCCAGCAGCCTTACGGGACAGGGGTCTGAAGCTTTCTTT. Translation: CASSLTGQGSEAFF. The complete variable domain, with remaining parts taken from reference TRBV5-1 and TRBJ1-1, reads KAGVTQTPRYLIKTRGQQVTLSCSPISGHRSVSWYQQTPGQGLQFLFEYFSETQRNKGNFPGRFSGRQFSNSRSEMNVSTLELGDSALYLCASSLTGQGSEAFFGQGTRLTVV.